The clone carrying this TCR beta chain has a count of ten or more. Antigen unknown. The CDR3 runs 12 residues. V was shortened by 3 bases and J by 5 bases, with 9 bases between the two germline ends. Germline-derived CDR1 and CDR2 are SGHTS and YDEGEE. This entry belongs to a study of T cells in Graves' hyperthyroidism and ophthalmopathy. Whole-study findings and limits: Appearing also in blood were most of the thyroid clonotypes expanded above 0.001.

Amplification of TCR beta CDR3 regions used RNA as the template. First-round RT-PCR with HTBI primers amplified the TCR CDR3 region. TCRdb used MiXCR to reprocess the multiplex PCR reads, holding one entry per CDR3 protein. This sample has some 360,000 distinct CDR3 sequences, with over 11% found just once. The sequence was obtained from a woman aged 55-70 years with Graves' hyperthyroidism. The sequenced sample consisted of blood. V gene TRBV5-8 combines with J gene TRBJ2-7; the D call may be TRBD1 or TRBD2 (5 bases each). The CDR3 DNA reads as TGTGCCAGCAGCTGGCTGGGGGACGAGCAGTACTTC. Translated, it gives CASSWLGDEQYF.